This TCR beta chain was obtained from a study of shared clonotypes between healthy human individuals. Notes on the study in general: The study drew on few donors, limiting represented genetic and exposure-history diversity. Of the naive CD4 clonotypes, about 5.4% were shared across several donors.

For each subset, genomic DNA was distributed in equal portions over several immunoSEQ plates. The data were produced by immunoSEQ multiplex PCR, yet TCRdb's version contains in-frame clones alone and is incomplete. The sample has around 700,000 clones; roughly 73% are singletons. Regarding this clone: Its antigen is unidentified.

The sequenced sample was memory CD4+ T cells sorted from blood. Subset described: CD45RA-negative fraction. The receptor comes from a woman under 40 in good health.

The CDR3 loop is CASTGGGTQETQYF. The CDR3 DNA reads as TGCGCCAGCACGGGAGGGGGGACTCAAGAGACCCAGTACTTC. The genes are TRBV5-1 and TRBJ2-5, with 8 bases aligning to TRBD2. CDR3 length equals 14 residues. Trimming removed 6 bases from V and 2 bases from J; junction bases left unmatched: 6. The germline CDR1 and CDR2 sequences are SGHRS and YFSETQ.